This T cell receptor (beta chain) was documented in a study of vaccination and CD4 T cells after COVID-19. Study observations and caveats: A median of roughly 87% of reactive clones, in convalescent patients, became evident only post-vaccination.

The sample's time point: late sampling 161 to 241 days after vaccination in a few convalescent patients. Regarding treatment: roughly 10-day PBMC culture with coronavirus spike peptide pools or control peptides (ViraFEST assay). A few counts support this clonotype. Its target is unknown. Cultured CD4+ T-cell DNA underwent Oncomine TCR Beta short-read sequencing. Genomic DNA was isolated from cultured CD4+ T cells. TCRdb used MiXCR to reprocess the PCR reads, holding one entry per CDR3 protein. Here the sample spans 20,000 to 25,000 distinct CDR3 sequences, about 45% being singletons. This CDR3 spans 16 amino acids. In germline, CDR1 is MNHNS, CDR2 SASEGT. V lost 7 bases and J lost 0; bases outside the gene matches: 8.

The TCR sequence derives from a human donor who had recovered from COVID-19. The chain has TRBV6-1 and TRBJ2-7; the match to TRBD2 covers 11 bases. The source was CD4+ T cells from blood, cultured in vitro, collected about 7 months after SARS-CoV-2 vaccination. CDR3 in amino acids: CASTPGLAVSSYEQYF. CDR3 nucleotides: TGTGCCAGCACTCCGGGACTAGCGGTGAGCTCCTACGAGCAGTACTTC.